This note documents a single T cell receptor beta chain sequence. The target antigen is unknown. Germline assignment: CDR1 MNHNS and CDR2 SASEGT. V lost 3 bases, J lost 7 bases, and 4 bases lay in between. CDR3 length equals 11 residues. The record originates from a study of shared clonotypes between healthy human individuals. At the level of the study: CD4 naive cells filled three plates per donor, CD4 memory three, CD8 naive two and CD8 memory one.

Produced via immunoSEQ multiplex PCR; TCRdb's table is partial and in-frame only. Among roughly 2.2 million clones listed, roughly 92% were seen once. General study findings and limits: Larger estimated richness was generally recorded for naive subsets relative to memory subsets.

The TCR sequence derives from a young man in good health. Some clones in this sample may be carry-over from other donors' samples. Source material: naive CD4+ T cells from PBMCs. Regarding subset: CD45RA+ positively selected. The gene calls are TRBV6-1 and TRBJ2-1; D ambiguous. CDR3 amino acids: CASSEFNEQFF. CDR3 in DNA: TGTGCCAGCAGTGAGTTTAATGAGCAGTTCTTC.